The sample holds many counts of the clone carrying this TCR beta chain. Its specificity is not known. With the read ending 3 residues before the CDR3 end, the germline J gene is used to fill in that end. The sample comes from a study of T cell clonality in common variable immunodeficiency. General study results and limits: Compared with controls, CVID subjects had fewer shared TCRbeta clones. CVID patient heterogeneity limited repertoire-clinical complication correlations. Compared with healthy controls, CVID subjects showed increased TCRbeta clonality, mostly in about a third. In common variable immunodeficiency, TCR beta chains reportedly carried fewer deletions and N-nucleotide insertions.

The CDR3 is 19 amino acids. Germline CDR1 and CDR2: KGHSH and LQKENI. Trimming at V came to 3 bases and at J to 6 bases, leaving 11 bases not matched to a gene. Sequenced by immunoSEQ multiplex PCR; TCRdb stores in-frame clones only, minus some. The sample has tens of thousands of clones, none seen only once; the top ten hold 1.7%. The sequencing sample was made of peripheral blood mononuclear cells. The chain joins TRBV18 to TRBJ2-1, with 16 bases fitting TRBD2. The clonotype comes from a person between 18 and 70 years old in good health. The part of the CDR3 DNA that was read is TGTGCCAGCTCACCGGGACTAGCGGGAGGGCCGATCCCGGGCAATGAG. It codes for CASSPGLAGGPIPGNE. The CDR3 reads in full as CASSPGLAGGPIPGNEQFF.